The 20 T cell receptor beta chains below all came from one sample that was sequenced in a study of blood T cell repertoires in COVID-19. Profiling relied on immunoSEQ multiplex PCR, and the TCRdb table lists in-frame clones only, not all of them. The table records some 70,000 clones, approximately 84% of them present only once. Material: peripheral blood. These receptors all stem from a woman aged 60-75 years with acute or convalescent COVID-19.

The chain links TRBV5-4 to TRBJ1-4; a possible D gene is TRBD1 (6 bases). V lost 4 bases and J lost 3, with 16 bases in between. From germline, CDR1 is SGHNT and CDR2 YYREEE (reference sequence). CDR3 length equals 16 residues. The CDR3 spells CASSLRVGASNEKLFF. As DNA, the CDR3 is TGTGCCAGCAGCCTAAGGGTGGGGGCTTCTAATGAAAAACTGTTTTTT.

About this clone: One end of the junction does not line up with germline, which may come from a read error. The genes are TRBV6-5 and TRBJ2-4; D perhaps matches TRBD1 (7 bases). The length of the CDR3 is 15 residues. The germline V gene encodes CDR1 MNHEY and CDR2 SVGAGI. CDR3 nucleotide sequence: TGTGCCAGCAGTGACTCGACAGGGAGCGGGAACATTCAGTACTTC. Translating it yields CASSDSTGSGNIQYF.

V and J are TRBV24-1 and TRBJ2-3; TRBD2 agrees at 7 bases. Germline trimming cut 4 bases from V and 11 bases from J; bases unmatched to any gene: 8. The germline V gene encodes CDR1 KGHDR and CDR2 SFDVKD. The CDR3 has 13 residues. The CDR3 bases are TGTGCCACCAGTGAGGGACTAACGCTAAAGCAGTATTTT. This translates into CATSEGLTLKQYF.

The rearrangement uses TRBV4-1 and TRBJ1-5; the D gene is possibly TRBD1 (5 bases). The V end was cut by 1 base, the J end by 9 bases, with 7 bases between. There are 12 residues in the CDR3. Looked up from germline, CDR1 is MGHRA and CDR2 is YSYEKL. The CDR3 bases are TGCGCCAGCAGCCAAGTTCAGGGGCCCCAGCATTTT. Amino acid sequence: CASSQVQGPQHF.

J is TRBJ1-2 and V is TRBV5-6; perhaps TRBD1 as D (6 bases). The V end was cut by 0 bases, the J end by 6 bases, with 9 bases between. The CDR3 extends over 13 amino acids. Germline loops: CDR1 SGHDT, CDR2 YYEEEE. The CDR3 nucleotides read TGTGCCAGCAGCTTGGGGGGGCCGGATGGCTACACCTTC. Amino acids: CASSLGGPDGYTF.

This rearrangement joins TRBV5-5 to TRBJ2-7, with TRBD1 matching 7 bases. In germline, CDR1 is SGHKS, CDR2 YYEKEE (reference sequence). This CDR3 comprises 15 residues. V lost 5 bases, J lost 1 base, and 9 bases stayed unmatched. CDR3 sequence: CASSTGTVDSYEQYF. The CDR3 DNA is TGTGCCAGCAGTACCGGGACAGTAGATTCCTACGAGCAGTACTTC.

V gene TRBV4-1 combines with J gene TRBJ1-1; D unclear. The germline V gene encodes CDR1 MGHRA and CDR2 YSYEKL. The CDR3 runs 15 residues. Trimming left V 0 bases short and J 1 base short, with 9 bases between. In DNA form, the CDR3 reads TGCGCCAGCAGCCAAGAGAGGGTTCGGAACACTGAAGCTTTCTTT. Translated, it gives CASSQERVRNTEAFF.

The CDR3, as DNA: TGTGCCAGCAGCCAGGACAGGAACGCCTATGGCTACACCTTC. Residues: CASSQDRNAYGYTF. V gene TRBV5-6 combines with J gene TRBJ1-2, with 7 bases matching TRBD1. This CDR3 contains 14 residues. V shed 4 bases, J shed 4 bases, and the junction held 7 bases outside the gene matches. In germline, CDR1 is SGHDT, CDR2 YYEEEE.

With regard to this clone: Distinct nucleotide sequences in the sample also encode this CDR3. The chain carries TRBV30 and TRBJ1-5, with TRBD1 identical over 7 bases. This CDR3 is built from 16 residues. Losses at the gene ends were 1 base for V and 7 bases for J; bases not matched to a gene: 13. The germline CDR1 and CDR2 sequences are GTSNPN and SVGIG (reference sequence). CDR3 in DNA: TGTGCCTGGAGTGGAGAAGGGGGCGCGGGGGGGCAGCCCCAGCATTTT. Its protein product is CAWSGEGGAGGQPQHF.

This sequence joins TRBV5-1 and TRBJ1-2; D not certain. The CDR3 length is 14 residues. With 2 bases removed from V and 0 bases from J, the gap between germline ends came to 8 bases. Germline V gene lookup returns CDR1 SGHRS and CDR2 YFSETQ. The CDR3 DNA follows: TGCGCCAGCAGCTTACAATCCTCTAACTATGGCTACACCTTC. Amino acids: CASSLQSSNYGYTF. Combining the CDR3 with reference TRBV5-1 and TRBJ1-2 gives the whole variable domain KAGVTQTPRYLIKTRGQQVTLSCSPISGHRSVSWYQQTPGQGLQFLFEYFSETQRNKGNFPGRFSGRQFSNSRSEMNVSTLELGDSALYLCASSLQSSNYGYTFGSGTRLTVV.

The rearrangement joins TRBV5-5 to TRBJ1-2; 7 nucleotides line up with TRBD1. The CDR3 is 14 amino acids. CDR1 SGHKS and CDR2 YYEKEE come from the germline V gene (reference sequence). V was pared by 0 bases and J by 8 bases, with 7 bases of the junction left unmatched. DNA for the CDR3: TGTGCCAGCAGCTTGGAACAGGGGCCTCAGGGCTACACCTTC. Its protein is CASSLEQGPQGYTF.

The chain carries TRBV7-9 and TRBJ2-2, with 7 nucleotides matching TRBD2. CDR1 SEHNR and CDR2 FQNEAQ come from the germline V gene (reference sequence). V lost 5 bases, J lost 6 bases, and 6 bases stayed unmatched. This CDR3 region has 14 residues. In nucleotides, the CDR3 is TGTGCCAGCAGCCTTCGACTAGCCTCCGGGGAGCTGTTTTTT. Its protein is CASSLRLASGELFF.

This clone has just a few counts. V usage is TRBV30 and J usage is TRBJ1-6; 7 positions agree with TRBD1. CDR1 is GTSNPN and CDR2 is SVGIG in the germline V gene (reference sequence). With V trimmed by 2 bases and J by 9 bases, 10 bases remained unmatched. The CDR3 runs 15 residues. The CDR3 nucleotides read TGTGCCTGGAGTACTTCACGACAGGGTAGTTCACCCCTCCACTTT. It yields the protein CAWSTSRQGSSPLHF.

The chain links TRBV10-3 to TRBJ1-1, with D hard to call. In germline, CDR1 is ENHRY, CDR2 SYGVKD. This CDR3 contains 12 residues. Trimming removed 5 bases from V and 3 bases from J, with 7 bases in between. CDR3 bases: TGTGCCATCAGTACGGAGGACACTGAAGCTTTCTTT. Translation gives CAISTEDTEAFF.

The chain couples TRBV5-1 to TRBJ1-3, with D hard to call. The V gene's germline CDR1 is SGHRS and CDR2 YFSETQ. The CDR3 is made up of 17 amino acids. V was pared by 1 base and J by 0 bases, with 14 bases between. The CDR3 here is CASSLRHGTASGNTIYF. In DNA form, the CDR3 reads TGCGCCAGCAGCTTGAGACACGGAACCGCCTCTGGAAACACCATATATTTT.

The J gene is TRBJ1-1, the V gene TRBV27; D is undetermined. The CDR3 covers 14 residues. Germline V gene sequence: CDR1 MNHEY, CDR2 SMNVEV (reference sequence). Trimming pared 6 bases from V and 6 bases from J, leaving 17 bases between. The chain's CDR3 is CASSPGWVGAEAFF. The CDR3 DNA reads TGTGCCAGCAGCCCGGGATGGGTCGGCGCTGAAGCTTTCTTT.

V is TRBV5-4 and J is TRBJ1-4; 7 bases match TRBD1. Germline V gene data show CDR1 as SGHNT and CDR2 as YYREEE (reference sequence). CDR3 size: 17 residues. Unmatched junction bases numbered 12, after V lost 4 bases and J lost 3 bases. This CDR3 reads CASSGGTALNPNEKLFF. As DNA, the CDR3 is TGTGCCAGCAGCGGAGGGACAGCGCTTAATCCTAATGAAAAACTGTTTTTT. The full variable domain, rest sourced from reference TRBV5-4 and TRBJ1-4, is ETGVTQSPTHLIKTRGQQVTLRCSSQSGHNTVSWYQQALGQGPQFIFQYYREEENGRGNFPPRFSGLQFPNYSSELNVNALELDDSALYLCASSGGTALNPNEKLFFGSGTQLSVL.

The sample holds one count of this clone. The chain employs TRBV3-1 (or the pseudogene TRBV3-2) and TRBJ2-7; TRBD2 might be the D (5 bases). Trimming shortened V by 2 bases and J by 6 bases, and 17 bases separated the two germline ends. The germline V gene encodes CDR1 LGHDT and CDR2 YNNKEL (reference sequence). The CDR3 totals 15 residues. The CDR3 region is CASSQNARADGEQYF. Written as DNA, the CDR3 is TGTGCCAGCAGCCAAAATGCGAGGGCCGACGGCGAGCAGTACTTC.

V is TRBV3-1 (or the pseudogene TRBV3-2) and J is TRBJ2-5; 9 bases agree with TRBD2. The length of the CDR3 is 17 residues. Losses at the gene ends were 1 base for V and 0 bases for J; bases not matched to a gene: 6. CDR1 is LGHDT, CDR2 YNNKEL, per germline (reference sequence). CDR3 loop: CASSQVGAGGYQETQYF. CDR3 in DNA: TGTGCCAGCAGCCAAGTCGGTGCGGGGGGGTACCAAGAGACCCAGTACTTC.

The genes are TRBV5-6 and TRBJ1-5; the match to TRBD1 covers 11 bases. This CDR3 region has 16 residues. The ends lost 4 bases at V and 4 bases at J; junction bases unmatched: 7. CDR1 and CDR2 from the germline V gene are SGHDT and YYEEEE. CDR3 nucleotide sequence: TGTGCCAGCAGCGTGACCGGGACAGGGGGTAATCAGCCCCAGCATTTT. Translated: CASSVTGTGGNQPQHF.